This T cell receptor (beta chain) was found in a study of blood T cell repertoires in COVID-19. In the study overall: The study drew acute and convalescent COVID-19 samples from the United States, Italy and Spain. The analysed material was cDNA or gDNA that came from T cells, B-cell-depleted T cells, or PBMCs.

This clone came up a few times. The CDR3 extends over 15 amino acids. From germline, CDR1 is LGHNA and CDR2 YSLEER. V lost 0 bases to trimming and J lost 7 bases, with 15 bases between them. This table comes from immunoSEQ multiplex PCR, and its TCRdb copy is limited to in-frame clones, with some not included. Of around 200,000 clones in the sample, approximately 85% are singletons; the top ten hold about 9.4%. The source of this sequence is a woman aged 80 or older with acute or convalescent COVID-19. The rearrangement links TRBV4-3 to TRBJ1-2; a weak D match, TRBD1 (6 bases). Sequencing was done on a sample of peripheral blood. The DNA of the CDR3 is TGCGCCAGCAGCCAAGATCACGGACAGCGGCTTGGCTACACCTTC. Translation gives CASSQDHGQRLGYTF.